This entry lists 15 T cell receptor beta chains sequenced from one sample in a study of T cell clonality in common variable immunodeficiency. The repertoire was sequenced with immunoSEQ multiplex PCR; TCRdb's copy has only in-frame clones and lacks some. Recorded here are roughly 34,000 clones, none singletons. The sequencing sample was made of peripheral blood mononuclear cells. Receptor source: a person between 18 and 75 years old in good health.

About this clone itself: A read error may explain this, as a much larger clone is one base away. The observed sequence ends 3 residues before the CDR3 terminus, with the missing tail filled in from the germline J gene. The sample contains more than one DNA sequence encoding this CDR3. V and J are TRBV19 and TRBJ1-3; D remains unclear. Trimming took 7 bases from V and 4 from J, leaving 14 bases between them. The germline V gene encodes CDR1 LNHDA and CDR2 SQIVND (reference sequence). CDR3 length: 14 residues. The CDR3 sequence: CASTTRTDGNTIYF. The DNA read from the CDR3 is TGTGCCAGTACCACTAGGACGGACGGAAACACC.

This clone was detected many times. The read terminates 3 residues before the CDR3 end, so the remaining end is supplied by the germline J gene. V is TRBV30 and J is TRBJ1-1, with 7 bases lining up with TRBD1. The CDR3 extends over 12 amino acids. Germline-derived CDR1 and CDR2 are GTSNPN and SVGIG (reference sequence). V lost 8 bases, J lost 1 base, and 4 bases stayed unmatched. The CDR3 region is CAGGQSNTEAFF. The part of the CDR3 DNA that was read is TGTGCCGGGGGACAGTCGAACACTGAA.

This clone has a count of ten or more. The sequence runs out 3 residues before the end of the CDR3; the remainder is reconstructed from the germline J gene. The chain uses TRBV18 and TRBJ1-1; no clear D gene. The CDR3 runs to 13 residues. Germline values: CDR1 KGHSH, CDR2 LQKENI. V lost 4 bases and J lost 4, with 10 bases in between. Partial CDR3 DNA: TGTGCCAGCTCACAGGACTTGGGCACTGAA. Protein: CASSQDLGTE. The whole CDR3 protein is CASSQDLGTEAFF.

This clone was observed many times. This CDR3 reads CASSRTGSGNTIYF. CDR3 DNA (partial): TGTGCCAGCAGCCGGACAGGGTCTGGAAACACC. This sequence joins TRBV11-2 and TRBJ1-3; 8 bases fit TRBD1. The missing CDR3 end, 3 residues past where the read stops, is filled in from the germline J gene. The CDR3 spans 14 residues. V lost 5 bases to trimming and J lost 1 base; unmatched junction nucleotides: 1. CDR1 SGHAT and CDR2 FQNNGV come from the germline V gene.

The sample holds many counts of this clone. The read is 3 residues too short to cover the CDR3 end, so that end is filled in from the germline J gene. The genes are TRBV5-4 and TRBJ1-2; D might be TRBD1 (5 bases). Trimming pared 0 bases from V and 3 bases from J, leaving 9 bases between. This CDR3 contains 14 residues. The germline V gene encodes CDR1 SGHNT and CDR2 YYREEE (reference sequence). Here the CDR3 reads CASSLAAGDYGYTF. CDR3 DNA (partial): TGTGCCAGCAGCTTGGCGGCGGGGGACTATGGC.

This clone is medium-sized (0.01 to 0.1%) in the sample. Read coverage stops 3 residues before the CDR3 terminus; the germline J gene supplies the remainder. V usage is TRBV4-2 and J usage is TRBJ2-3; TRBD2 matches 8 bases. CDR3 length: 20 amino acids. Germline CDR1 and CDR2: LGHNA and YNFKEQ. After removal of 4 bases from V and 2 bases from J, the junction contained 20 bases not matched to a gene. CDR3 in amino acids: CASSPIALGTRSSYTDTQYF. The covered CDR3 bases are TGTGCCAGCAGCCCCATAGCCCTCGGGACTAGGTCCTCCTACACAGATACG.

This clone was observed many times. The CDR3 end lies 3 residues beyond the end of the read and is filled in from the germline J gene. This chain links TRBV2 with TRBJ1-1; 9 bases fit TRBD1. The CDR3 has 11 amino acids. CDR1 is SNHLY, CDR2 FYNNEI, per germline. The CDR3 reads CASNLDRGAFF. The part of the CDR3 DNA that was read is TGTGCCAGCAATTTGGACAGGGGA.

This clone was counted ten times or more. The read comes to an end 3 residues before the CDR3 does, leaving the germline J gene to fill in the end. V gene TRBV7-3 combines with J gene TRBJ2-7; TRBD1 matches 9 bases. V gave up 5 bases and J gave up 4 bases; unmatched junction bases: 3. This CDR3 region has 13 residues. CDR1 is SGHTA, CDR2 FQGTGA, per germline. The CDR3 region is CASSPGQGYEQYF. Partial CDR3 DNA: TGTGCCAGCAGCCCGGGACAGGGATACGAG.

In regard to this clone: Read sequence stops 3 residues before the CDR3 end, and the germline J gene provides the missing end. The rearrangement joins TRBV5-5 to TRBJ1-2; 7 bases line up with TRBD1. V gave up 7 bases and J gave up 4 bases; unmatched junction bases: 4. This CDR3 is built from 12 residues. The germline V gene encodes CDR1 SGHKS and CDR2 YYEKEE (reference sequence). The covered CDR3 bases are TGTGCCAGCTCTTACAGGGGCTATGGC. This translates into CASSYRGYG. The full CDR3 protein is CASSYRGYGYTF.

The sequenced CDR3 bases are TGTGCCAGCAGTGTAATATCAACCCACACCGGGGAA. Residues: CASSVISTHTGE. The CDR3 in full is CASSVISTHTGELFF. The chain is built from TRBV2 and TRBJ1-4; D unclear. The DNA ends 3 residues before the CDR3 does, and the rest of the CDR3 is filled in from the germline J gene. CDR1 and CDR2 (germline): SNHLY, FYNNEI. This CDR3 comprises 15 residues.

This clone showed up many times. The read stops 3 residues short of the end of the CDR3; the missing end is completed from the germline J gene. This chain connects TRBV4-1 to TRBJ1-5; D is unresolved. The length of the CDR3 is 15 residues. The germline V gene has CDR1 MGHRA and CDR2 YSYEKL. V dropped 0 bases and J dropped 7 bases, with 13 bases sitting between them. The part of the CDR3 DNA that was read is TGCGCCAGCAGCCAAGATAGCGTGGGGAAACAGCCC. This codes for CASSQDSVGKQP. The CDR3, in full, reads CASSQDSVGKQPQHF.

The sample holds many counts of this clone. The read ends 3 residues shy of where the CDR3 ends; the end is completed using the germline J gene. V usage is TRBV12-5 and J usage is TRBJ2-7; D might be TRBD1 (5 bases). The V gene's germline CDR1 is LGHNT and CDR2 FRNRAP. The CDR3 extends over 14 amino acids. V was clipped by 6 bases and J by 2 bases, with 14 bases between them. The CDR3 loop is CASGPTVGPYEQYF. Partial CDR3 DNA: TGTGCTAGTGGCCCCACGGTGGGGCCCTACGAG.

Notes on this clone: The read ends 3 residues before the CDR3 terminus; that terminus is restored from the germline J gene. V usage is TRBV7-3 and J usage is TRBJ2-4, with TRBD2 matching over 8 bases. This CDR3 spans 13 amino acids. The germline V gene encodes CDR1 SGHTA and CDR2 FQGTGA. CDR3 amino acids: CASSGGQSGGQYF. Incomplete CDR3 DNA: TGTGCCAGCTCGGGGGGGCAAAGTGGTGGT.

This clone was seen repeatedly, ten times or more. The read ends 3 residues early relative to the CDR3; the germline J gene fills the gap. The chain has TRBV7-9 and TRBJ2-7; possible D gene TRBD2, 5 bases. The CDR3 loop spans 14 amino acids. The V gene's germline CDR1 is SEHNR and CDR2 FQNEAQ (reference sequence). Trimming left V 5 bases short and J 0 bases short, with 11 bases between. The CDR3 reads CASSLSGISYEQYF. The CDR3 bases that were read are TGTGCCAGCAGCCTCAGCGGAATCTCCTACGAG.

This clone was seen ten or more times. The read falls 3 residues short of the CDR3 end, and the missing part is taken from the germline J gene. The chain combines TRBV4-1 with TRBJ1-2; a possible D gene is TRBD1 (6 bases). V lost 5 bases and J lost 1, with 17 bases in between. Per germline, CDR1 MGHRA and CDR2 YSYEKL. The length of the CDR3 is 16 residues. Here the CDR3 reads CASSRVTGQDNYGYTF. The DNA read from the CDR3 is TGCGCCAGCAGCAGAGTGACGGGACAAGATAACTATGGC.